The 29 T cell receptor beta chains in this list originate from one sample, sequenced in a study of shared clonotypes between healthy human individuals. Data came from immunoSEQ multiplex PCR; TCRdb stores just in-frame clones and leaves some out. The sample records 2 million to 2.5 million clones, about 94% being singletons. What was sequenced was naive CD4+ T cells sorted from blood. Documented subset: CD45RA+ positively selected. These receptors came from a man younger than 35 in good health.

This clone was seen only once. The V and J genes are TRBV9 and TRBJ2-5; D not resolved. The CDR3 loop spans 14 amino acids. From germline, CDR1 is SGDLS and CDR2 YYNGEE. Trimming stripped 0 bases from V and 3 bases from J, with 9 bases between. The CDR3 reads CASSVGSFEETQYF. In nucleotides, the CDR3 is TGTGCCAGCAGCGTAGGTAGCTTTGAAGAGACCCAGTACTTC.

Written as DNA, the CDR3 is TGTGCCAGCAGGGGCGACAGGGGCACTGGAAACACCATATATTTT. This gives the protein CASRGDRGTGNTIYF. The rearrangement uses TRBV25-1 and TRBJ1-3; 8 bases are shared with TRBD1. Unmatched junction bases numbered 6, after V lost 6 bases and J lost 2 bases. This CDR3 spans 15 amino acids. Per the germline V gene, CDR1 is MGHDK and CDR2 is SYGVNS.

The chain carries TRBV10-1 and TRBJ2-3; either TRBD1 or TRBD2 may fit D (5 bases each). The CDR3 is 15 residues long. Germline CDR1 is WNHNN and CDR2 is SYGVQD (reference sequence). V lost 4 bases, J lost 2 bases, and 13 bases lay in between. CDR3 sequence: CASSVVQGPTDTQYF. In DNA, the CDR3 is TGCGCCAGCAGTGTGGTGCAGGGACCCACAGATACGCAGTATTTT.

The chain is built from TRBV7-2 and TRBJ1-1, with D perhaps TRBD1 (6 bases). The CDR3 runs 15 residues. Germline CDR1 reads SGHTA; CDR2 reads FQGNSA. Trimming took off 4 bases at V and 6 bases at J, with 18 bases between the two ends. In DNA form, the CDR3 reads TGTGCCAGCAGCTCCGTCGGGGGGCGCCTCTCTGAAGCTTTCTTT. It is translated as CASSSVGGRLSEAFF.

The V gene is TRBV18, the J gene TRBJ1-2; D may be TRBD1 (5 bases). Deletions cut 3 bases from V and 8 bases from J, with 13 bases between. The CDR3 spans 13 residues. Germline lookup yields CDR1 KGHSH and CDR2 LQKENI. The CDR3 loop is CASSPAGGDGYTF. CDR3 coding DNA: TGTGCCAGCTCACCCGCCGGAGGGGACGGCTACACCTTC.

The V gene is TRBV7-9, the J gene TRBJ1-4, with unresolved D. V was cut by 5 bases and J by 0 bases, with 10 bases left in between. Per the germline V gene, CDR1 is SEHNR and CDR2 is FQNEAQ (reference sequence). This CDR3 is 15 amino acids long. The CDR3 sequence: CASSHVAPTNEKLFF. DNA for the CDR3: TGTGCCAGCAGCCACGTAGCCCCAACTAATGAAAAACTGTTTTTT.

The V and J genes are TRBV11-3 and TRBJ2-5, with 10 bases lining up with TRBD1. The V gene's germline CDR1 is SGHNT and CDR2 YENEEA. The CDR3 length is 16 residues. Unmatched junction bases numbered 9, after V lost 4 bases and J lost 4 bases. In DNA form, the CDR3 reads TGTGCCAGCAGCTCGACAGGGGGCGCGAAGGGAGAGACCCAGTACTTC. Translating gives CASSSTGGAKGETQYF.

The V gene is TRBV7-9, the J gene TRBJ1-6; TRBD1 is a possible D gene (5 bases). Germline V lookup: CDR1 SEHNR, CDR2 FQNEAQ (reference sequence). Trimming cost V 1 base and J 10 bases, with 11 bases left between them. The CDR3 runs to 14 residues. The DNA for the CDR3 is TGTGCCAGCAGCTTAGAAGGGCGGGGGTCACCCCTCCACTTT. It yields the protein CASSLEGRGSPLHF.

The chain links TRBV2 to TRBJ2-3; no clear D. Germline values: CDR1 SNHLY, CDR2 FYNNEI. This CDR3 spans 14 amino acids. Trimming took 8 bases from V and 5 from J, leaving 17 bases between them. In nucleotides, the CDR3 is TGTGCCAGCCTCTCAGGTCTCTGGAAAGATACGCAGTATTTT. This encodes CASLSGLWKDTQYF.

The chain has TRBV29-1 and TRBJ2-2, with 8 positions matching TRBD1. This CDR3 is built from 16 residues. The germline V gene has CDR1 SQVTM and CDR2 ANQGSEA. V lost 8 bases to trimming and J lost 1 base; unmatched junction nucleotides: 12. This CDR3 is CSPCRGQAKNTGELFF. The CDR3 DNA follows: TGCAGCCCCTGCCGGGGACAGGCAAAGAACACCGGGGAGCTGTTTTTT.

The chain employs TRBV29-1 and TRBJ2-7; perhaps TRBD1 as D (5 bases). The germline V gene encodes CDR1 SQVTM and CDR2 ANQGSEA. Trimming cost V 5 bases and J 5 bases, with 16 bases left between them. The CDR3 spans 13 residues. CDR3 nucleotides: TGCAGCGTTTTAGGTGGCAGGGCCAACGAGCAGTACTTC. This codes for CSVLGGRANEQYF.

The sample holds one count of this clone. Within the sample, other DNA sequences also encode this same CDR3. The rearrangement joins TRBV11-2 to TRBJ2-5; 11 positions match TRBD2. The CDR3 has 16 residues. The V gene end was trimmed by 2 bases and the J gene end by 4 bases; junction bases not matched to a gene: 6. CDR1 is SGHAT, CDR2 FQNNGV, per germline. The CDR3 is CASSLLAGGLGETQYF. DNA for the CDR3: TGTGCCAGCAGCTTACTAGCGGGAGGCCTGGGAGAGACCCAGTACTTC.

CDR3 nucleotide sequence: TGTGCCGTTTCGACAGGGGTCTATGGCTACACCTTC. This sequence encodes CAVSTGVYGYTF. The chain is built from TRBV10-3 and TRBJ1-2, with TRBD1 matching over 8 bases. CDR1 is ENHRY, CDR2 SYGVKD, per germline. V lost 11 bases to trimming and J lost 4 bases; unmatched junction nucleotides: 6. This CDR3 region has 12 residues.

J is TRBJ1-1 and V is TRBV11-3; TRBD1 is a possible D gene (5 bases). Per germline, CDR1 SGHNT and CDR2 YENEEA. This CDR3 has 13 amino acids. V lost 4 bases and J lost 5, with 11 bases in between. The CDR3 reads CASSSGSGTEAFF. The CDR3 DNA sequence: TGTGCCAGCAGCTCAGGGTCGGGGACTGAAGCTTTCTTT.

The chain employs TRBV5-1 and TRBJ2-7, with a weak D call TRBD2 (5 bases). V lost 5 bases and J 1 base, leaving 13 bases between the germline ends. Looked up from germline, CDR1 is SGHRS and CDR2 is YFSETQ. This CDR3 spans 14 amino acids. Here the CDR3 reads CASRDTDLSYEQYF. CDR3 nucleotide sequence: TGCGCCAGCAGAGATACGGACTTGTCCTACGAGCAGTACTTC.

As for this clone: The junction differs from germline at one of its ends, possibly a read error. This chain joins TRBV28 and TRBJ2-5, with no clear D. Germline loops: CDR1 MDHEN, CDR2 SYDVKM. CDR3 length: 10 residues. CDR3 residues: CASSREAQYF. For the CDR3, the DNA is TGTGCCAGCAGCCGAGAGGCCCAGTACTTC. The full variable domain, rest sourced from reference TRBV28 and TRBJ2-5, is DVKVTQSSRYLVKRTGEKVFLECVQDMDHENMFWYRQDPGLGLRLIYFSYDVKMKEKGDIPEGYSVSREKKERFSLILESASTNQTSMYLCASSREAQYFGPGTRLLVL.

The chain has TRBV29-1 and TRBJ1-1; the D is unclear. This CDR3 is 13 amino acids long. V was trimmed by 7 bases and J by 2 bases, leaving 14 bases between them. Germline V gene lookup returns CDR1 SQVTM and CDR2 ANQGSEA. The CDR3 nucleotides read TGCAGCGGCCTGTGGCAGAGCAACACTGAAGCTTTCTTT. Its translation: CSGLWQSNTEAFF.

This clone was seen only a few times. This rearrangement joins TRBV23-1 to TRBJ1-6; 7 nucleotides match TRBD1. TRBV23-1 is given ORF status, its function remaining uncertain. The V and J ends lost 0 bases and 4 bases, in that order; junction bases with no gene match: 18. This CDR3 contains 21 residues. The CDR3 loop is CASSQSRGRNETLRYNSPLHF. Written as DNA, the CDR3 is TGCGCCAGCAGTCAATCGAGGGGGCGGAATGAAACTCTCCGTTATAATTCACCCCTCCACTTT.

The chain combines TRBV10-1 with TRBJ1-1; tentative D call: TRBD1 (5 bases). The CDR3 is 13 amino acids. Trimming took 3 bases from V and 7 from J, leaving 12 bases between them. The germline gives CDR1 WNHNN, CDR2 SYGVQD (reference sequence). The CDR3 bases are TGCGCCAGCAGTGATCCAGGGACCAGTGAAGCTTTCTTT. As protein: CASSDPGTSEAFF.

This rearrangement joins TRBV5-1 to TRBJ1-1; tentatively, D is TRBD1 (6 bases). The CDR3 spans 15 residues. The germline V gene encodes CDR1 SGHRS and CDR2 YFSETQ. V shed 1 base and J shed 5 bases, with 15 bases lying between them. CDR3 region: CASSLQPGATTEAFF. CDR3 nucleotides: TGCGCCAGCAGCTTGCAACCGGGGGCGACGACTGAAGCTTTCTTT.

The J gene is TRBJ2-2, the V gene TRBV5-4, with unresolved D. The ends were cut back, 0 bases at V and 6 bases at J, with 6 bases in the middle. Germline-derived CDR1 and CDR2 are SGHNT and YYREEE (reference sequence). The CDR3 is 13 amino acids. CDR3: CASSLDQAGELFF. CDR3 bases: TGTGCCAGCAGCTTGGATCAGGCCGGGGAGCTGTTTTTT.

The rearrangement uses TRBV7-9 and TRBJ1-4; TRBD1 aligns across 7 bases. V was clipped by 2 bases and J by 3 bases; unmatched bases: 6. Germline loops: CDR1 SEHNR, CDR2 FQNEAQ (reference sequence). This CDR3 comprises 16 residues. CDR3: CASSLILGQSNEKLFF. CDR3 bases: TGTGCCAGCAGCTTAATTTTGGGACAGTCTAATGAAAAACTGTTTTTT.

This chain links TRBV2 with TRBJ2-5, with TRBD1 as a possible D gene (5 bases). V lost 4 bases, J lost 4 bases, and 10 bases lay in between. The CDR3 covers 13 residues. Germline V CDR1 and CDR2: SNHLY, FYNNEI. The CDR3 here is CASSGVGVETQYF. CDR3 sequence (DNA): TGTGCCAGCAGTGGAGTAGGGGTAGAGACCCAGTACTTC.

The V gene is TRBV29-1, the J gene TRBJ2-2; unclear D gene. V lost 2 bases to trimming and J lost 6 bases, with 16 bases between them. Looked up from germline, CDR1 is SQVTM and CDR2 is ANQGSEA. This CDR3 is built from 15 residues. CDR3 loop: CSVELRPPEPGELFF. CDR3 nucleotide sequence: TGCAGCGTTGAATTAAGACCGCCCGAACCCGGGGAGCTGTTTTTT.

This clone showed up just once. The chain couples TRBV5-1 to TRBJ2-6; D uncertain. CDR1 is SGHRS and CDR2 is YFSETQ in the germline V gene. Trimming stripped 0 bases from V and 1 base from J, with 5 bases between. There are 15 residues in the CDR3. CDR3 sequence (DNA): TGCGCCAGCAGCTTGGTCGTGTCTGGGGCCAACGTCCTGACTTTC. Residues: CASSLVVSGANVLTF.

This rearrangement joins TRBV19 to TRBJ1-3; D may be TRBD1 (6 bases). Deletions cut 9 bases from V and 4 bases from J, with 16 bases between. The germline CDR1 and CDR2 sequences are LNHDA and SQIVND (reference sequence). The CDR3 loop spans 14 amino acids. The CDR3 region is CASDWGGPGNTIYF. The CDR3, as DNA: TGTGCCAGCGACTGGGGGGGCCCGGGAAACACCATATATTTT.

DNA of the CDR3: TGTGCCAGCAGCTTGGGGCAACTACGCACAGATACGCAGTATTTT. Residues: CASSLGQLRTDTQYF. This chain uses TRBV5-5 with TRBJ2-3, with D hard to call. The CDR3 consists of 15 residues. Trimming pared 0 bases from V and 1 base from J, leaving 9 bases between. Germline V lookup: CDR1 SGHKS, CDR2 YYEKEE (reference sequence).

The chain has TRBV10-3 and TRBJ1-2, with 11 bases aligning to TRBD1. The CDR3 runs to 15 residues. With V trimmed by 1 base and J by 4 bases, 2 bases remained unmatched. The germline V gene encodes CDR1 ENHRY and CDR2 SYGVKD. CDR3 residues: CAISELGQGGYGYTF. The CDR3 region has the DNA TGTGCCATCAGTGAGTTGGGACAGGGGGGCTATGGCTACACCTTC.

This chain connects TRBV4-1 to TRBJ2-5, with TRBD2 matching 7 bases. The CDR3 totals 13 residues. Germline CDR1 is MGHRA and CDR2 is YSYEKL. V shed 2 bases and J 5 bases; nucleotides not matched to a gene: 2. The CDR3 region is CASSQFGGETQYF. The CDR3 DNA reads TGCGCCAGCAGCCAATTCGGGGGGGAGACCCAGTACTTC.